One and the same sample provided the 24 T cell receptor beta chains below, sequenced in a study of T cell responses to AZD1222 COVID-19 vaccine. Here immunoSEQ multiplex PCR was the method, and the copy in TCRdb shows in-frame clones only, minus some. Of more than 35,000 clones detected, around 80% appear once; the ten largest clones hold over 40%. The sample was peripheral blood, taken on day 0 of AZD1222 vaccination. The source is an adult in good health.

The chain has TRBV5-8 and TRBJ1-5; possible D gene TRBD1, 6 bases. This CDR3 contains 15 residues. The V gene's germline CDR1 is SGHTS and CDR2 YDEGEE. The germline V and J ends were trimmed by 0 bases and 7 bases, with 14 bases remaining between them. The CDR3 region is CASSLVGRGVQPQHF. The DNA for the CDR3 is TGTGCCAGCAGCTTGGTAGGGAGGGGGGTCCAGCCCCAGCATTTT.

CDR3 nucleotides: TGTGCCAGTAGTATAGGCGGGGGCTTCTCCTACAATGAGCAGTTCTTC. Amino acids: CASSIGGGFSYNEQFF. This chain joins TRBV19 and TRBJ2-1, with D maybe TRBD2 (7 bases). V lost 1 base, J lost 0 bases, and 10 bases lay in between. The length of the CDR3 is 16 residues. The germline gives CDR1 LNHDA, CDR2 SQIVND (reference sequence).

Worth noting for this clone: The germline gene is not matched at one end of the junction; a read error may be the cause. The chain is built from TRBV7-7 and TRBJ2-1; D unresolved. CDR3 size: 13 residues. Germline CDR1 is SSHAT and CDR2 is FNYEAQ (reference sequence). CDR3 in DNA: TGTGCTAGCAGCCTGCAACACCTCAATGAGCAGTTCTTC. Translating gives CASSLQHLNEQFF. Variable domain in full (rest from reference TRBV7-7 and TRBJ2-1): GAGVSQSPRYKVTKRGQDVTLRCDPISSHATLYWYQQALGQGPEFLTYFNYEAQPDKSGLPSDRFSAERPEGSISTLTIQRTEQRDSAMYRCASSLQHLNEQFFGPGTRLTVL.

The CDR3 sequence is CSVQPGGLRNEQFF. DNA of the CDR3: TGCAGCGTTCAACCCGGGGGACTCCGCAATGAGCAGTTCTTC. The chain recombines TRBV29-1 with TRBJ2-1, with a tentative D call TRBD2 (6 bases). This CDR3 spans 14 amino acids. The germline V gene has CDR1 SQVTM and CDR2 ANQGSEA. The ends were cut back, 5 bases at V and 6 bases at J, with 17 bases in the middle.

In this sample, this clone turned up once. CDR3 sequence (DNA): TGTGCCAGCAACCGTCAGGTAGACTATGGCTACACCTTC. This gives the protein CASNRQVDYGYTF. The V call is TRBV7-2, the J call TRBJ1-2; the D is unclear. The V gene's germline CDR1 is SGHTA and CDR2 FQGNSA. The germline V and J ends were trimmed by 7 bases and 3 bases, with 12 bases remaining between them. This CDR3 is built from 13 residues.

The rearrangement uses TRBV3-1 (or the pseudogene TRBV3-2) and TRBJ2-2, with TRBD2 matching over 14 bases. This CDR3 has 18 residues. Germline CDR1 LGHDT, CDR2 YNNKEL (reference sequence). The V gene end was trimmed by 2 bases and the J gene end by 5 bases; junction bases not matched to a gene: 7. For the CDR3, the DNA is TGTGCCAGCAGCCAATACTATAGACTAGCGGGGGGGACCGGGGAGCTGTTTTTT. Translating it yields CASSQYYRLAGGTGELFF.

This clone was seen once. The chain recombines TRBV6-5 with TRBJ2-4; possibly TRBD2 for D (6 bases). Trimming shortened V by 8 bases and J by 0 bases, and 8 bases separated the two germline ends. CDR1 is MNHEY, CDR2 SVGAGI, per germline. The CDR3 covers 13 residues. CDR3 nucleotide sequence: TGTGCCAGCGTGGGACTAGCCAAAAACATTCAGTACTTC. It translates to CASVGLAKNIQYF.

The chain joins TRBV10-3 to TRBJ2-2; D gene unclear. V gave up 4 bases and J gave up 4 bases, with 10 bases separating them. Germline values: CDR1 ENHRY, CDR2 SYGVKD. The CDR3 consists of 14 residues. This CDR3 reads CAISAGRSTGELFF. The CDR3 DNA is TGTGCCATCAGTGCAGGAAGAAGCACCGGGGAGCTGTTTTTT.

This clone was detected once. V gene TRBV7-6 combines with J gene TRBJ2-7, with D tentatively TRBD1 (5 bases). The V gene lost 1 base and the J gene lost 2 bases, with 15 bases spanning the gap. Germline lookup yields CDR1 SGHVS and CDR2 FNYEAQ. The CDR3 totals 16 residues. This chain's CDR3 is CASSLGEQAAAYEQYF. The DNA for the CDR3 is TGTGCCAGCAGCTTAGGCGAACAGGCCGCAGCCTACGAGCAGTACTTC.

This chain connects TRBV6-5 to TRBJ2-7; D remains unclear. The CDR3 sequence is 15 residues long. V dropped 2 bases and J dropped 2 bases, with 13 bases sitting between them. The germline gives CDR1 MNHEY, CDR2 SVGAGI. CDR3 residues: CASSYRLSEAYEQYF. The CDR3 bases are TGTGCCAGCAGTTACCGGCTTTCCGAGGCCTACGAGCAGTACTTC.

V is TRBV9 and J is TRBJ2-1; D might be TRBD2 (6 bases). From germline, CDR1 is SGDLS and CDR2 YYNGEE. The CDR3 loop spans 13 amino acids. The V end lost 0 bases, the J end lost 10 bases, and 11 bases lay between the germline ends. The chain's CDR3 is CASSVGEEGEQFF. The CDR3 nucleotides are TGTGCCAGCAGCGTAGGAGAGGAGGGCGAGCAGTTCTTC.

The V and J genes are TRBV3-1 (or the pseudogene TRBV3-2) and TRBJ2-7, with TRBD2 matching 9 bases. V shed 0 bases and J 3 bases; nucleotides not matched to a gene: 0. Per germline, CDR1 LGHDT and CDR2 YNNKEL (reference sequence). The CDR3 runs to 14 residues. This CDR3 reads CASSQDSGGYEQYF. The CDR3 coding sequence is TGTGCCAGCAGCCAAGATAGCGGGGGCTACGAGCAGTACTTC.

This CDR3 is CASLTGDKKLFF. In nucleotides, the CDR3 is TGTGCCAGCCTGACAGGAGACAAAAAACTGTTTTTT. The gene calls are TRBV28 and TRBJ1-4, with D perhaps TRBD1 (6 bases). The CDR3 spans 12 residues. Trimming removed 8 bases at V and 9 bases at J, with 13 bases between. Looked up from germline, CDR1 is MDHEN and CDR2 is SYDVKM.

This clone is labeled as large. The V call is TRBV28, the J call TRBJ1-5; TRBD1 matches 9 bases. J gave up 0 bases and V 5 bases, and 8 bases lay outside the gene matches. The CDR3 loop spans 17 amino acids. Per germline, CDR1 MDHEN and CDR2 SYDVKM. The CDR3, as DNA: TGTGCCAGCAGTAGATACAGGGGGCATCATAGCAATCAGCCCCAGCATTTT. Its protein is CASSRYRGHHSNQPQHF.

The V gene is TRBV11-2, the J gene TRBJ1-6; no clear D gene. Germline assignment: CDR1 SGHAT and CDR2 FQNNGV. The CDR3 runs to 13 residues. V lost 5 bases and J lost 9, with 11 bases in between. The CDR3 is CASSPETSSPLHF. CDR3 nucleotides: TGTGCCAGCAGCCCGGAGACATCTTCACCCCTCCACTTT.

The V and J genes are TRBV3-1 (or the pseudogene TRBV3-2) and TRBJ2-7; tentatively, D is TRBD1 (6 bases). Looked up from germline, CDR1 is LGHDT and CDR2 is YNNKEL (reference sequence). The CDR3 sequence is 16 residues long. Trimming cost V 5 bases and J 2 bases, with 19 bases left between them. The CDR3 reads CASSIGPPTGPYEQYF. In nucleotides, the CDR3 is TGTGCCAGCAGCATAGGCCCGCCAACAGGGCCCTACGAGCAGTACTTC.

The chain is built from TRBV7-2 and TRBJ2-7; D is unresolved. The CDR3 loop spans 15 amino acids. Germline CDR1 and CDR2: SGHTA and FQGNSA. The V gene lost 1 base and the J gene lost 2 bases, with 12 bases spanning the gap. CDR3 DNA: TGTGCCAGCAGCTTAGTTATCGGCAGAGCCTACGAGCAGTACTTC. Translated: CASSLVIGRAYEQYF. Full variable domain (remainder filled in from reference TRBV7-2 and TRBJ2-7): GAGVSQSPSNKVTEKGKDVELRCDPISGHTALYWYRQSLGQGLEFLIYFQGNSAPDKSGLPSDRFSAERTGGSVSTLTIQRTQQEDSAVYLCASSLVIGRAYEQYFGPGTRLTVT.

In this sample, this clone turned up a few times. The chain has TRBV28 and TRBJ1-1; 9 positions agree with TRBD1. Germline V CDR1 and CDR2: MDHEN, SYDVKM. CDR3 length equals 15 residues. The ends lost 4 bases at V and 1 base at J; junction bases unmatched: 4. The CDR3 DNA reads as TGTGCCAGCAGTTCCCCGACAGGGGGGAACACTGAAGCTTTCTTT. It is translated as CASSSPTGGNTEAFF.

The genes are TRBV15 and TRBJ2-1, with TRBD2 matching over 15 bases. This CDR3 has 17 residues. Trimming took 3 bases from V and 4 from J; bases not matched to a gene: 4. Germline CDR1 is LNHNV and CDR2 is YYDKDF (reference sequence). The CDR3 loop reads CATSSAGTSGGYNEQFF. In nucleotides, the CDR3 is TGTGCCACCAGCAGTGCAGGGACTAGCGGGGGGTACAATGAGCAGTTCTTC.

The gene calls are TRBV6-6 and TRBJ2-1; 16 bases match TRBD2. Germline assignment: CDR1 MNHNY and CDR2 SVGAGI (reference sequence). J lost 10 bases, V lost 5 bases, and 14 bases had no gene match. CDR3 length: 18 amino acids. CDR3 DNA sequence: TGTGCCAGCAGTCATCCGGGACTAGCGGGAGGGGAGATCGGAGAGCAGTTCTTC. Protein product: CASSHPGLAGGEIGEQFF.

The CDR3 DNA reads TGTGCCAGCAAACCGCCGGGACAGTTAGCGCACGAGCAGTACTTC. Translated: CASKPPGQLAHEQYF. This chain connects TRBV7-2 to TRBJ2-7; 7 nucleotides agree with TRBD1. V gave up 7 bases and J gave up 5 bases; unmatched junction bases: 14. Germline-derived CDR1 and CDR2 are SGHTA and FQGNSA. CDR3 length equals 15 residues.

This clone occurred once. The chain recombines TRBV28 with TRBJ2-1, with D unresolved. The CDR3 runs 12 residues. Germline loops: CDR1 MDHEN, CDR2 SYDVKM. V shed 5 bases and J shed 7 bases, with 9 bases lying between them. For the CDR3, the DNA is TGTGCCAGCAGTCCCCATTGGAATGAGCAGTTCTTC. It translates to CASSPHWNEQFF.

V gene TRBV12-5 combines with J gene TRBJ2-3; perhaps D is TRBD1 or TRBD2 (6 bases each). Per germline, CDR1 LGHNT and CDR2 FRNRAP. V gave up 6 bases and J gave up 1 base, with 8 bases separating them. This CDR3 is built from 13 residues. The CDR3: CASGRGGTDTQYF. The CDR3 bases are TGTGCTAGTGGGAGGGGGGGCACAGATACGCAGTATTTT.

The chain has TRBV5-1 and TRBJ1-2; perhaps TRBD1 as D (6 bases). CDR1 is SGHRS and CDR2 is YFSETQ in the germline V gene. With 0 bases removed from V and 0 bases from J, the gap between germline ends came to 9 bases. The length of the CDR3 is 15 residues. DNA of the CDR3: TGCGCCAGCAGCTTGGGCAGGACAGCTAACTATGGCTACACCTTC. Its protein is CASSLGRTANYGYTF.